Reported below is one TCR beta chain. These data belong to a study of control samples from healthy donors and cancer patients. V was trimmed by 1 base and J by 6 bases, leaving 5 bases between them. The germline V gene has CDR1 SGHDT and CDR2 YYEEEE. The CDR3 has 11 amino acids. Clones were read by immunoSEQ multiplex PCR, and TCRdb kept only the in-frame ones, dropping some. The sample has around 200,000 clones, 90% to 95% seen once. This clonotype was sampled from a woman younger than 45 in good health. The sample consisted of blood. V and J are TRBV5-6 and TRBJ2-7; D ambiguous. CDR3 region: CASSLSSEQYF. CDR3 DNA sequence: TGTGCCAGCAGCTTGAGTAGCGAGCAGTACTTC.